The 7 T cell receptor beta chains below come from one sample, sequenced in a study of PD-1 blockade in classical Hodgkin lymphoma. Stated time point: newly diagnosed, previously untreated cHL patient sample. Some clones are missing from TCRdb's copy, which holds only in-frame ones; the method was immunoSEQ multiplex PCR. The sample consists of about 17,000 clones, more than 80% of them appearing once. The material sequenced was peripheral blood mononuclear cells (PBMCs). Receptors were obtained from a human donor with classical Hodgkin lymphoma.

This rearrangement joins TRBV18 to TRBJ1-2, with 7 bases that match TRBD1. V gave up 3 bases and J gave up 5 bases; unmatched junction bases: 3. The germline V gene has CDR1 KGHSH and CDR2 LQKENI. The CDR3 spans 13 residues. The CDR3: CASSPDRDYGYTF. The CDR3 nucleotides are TGTGCCAGCTCACCCGACAGGGATTATGGCTACACCTTC. Full variable domain (remainder filled in from reference TRBV18 and TRBJ1-2): NAGVMQNPRHLVRRRGQEARLRCSPMKGHSHVYWYRQLPEEGLKFMVYLQKENIIDESGMPKERFSAEFPKEGPSILRIQQVVRGDSAAYFCASSPDRDYGYTFGSGTRLTVV.

This clone was found a few times. This chain links TRBV25-1 with TRBJ2-5; a weak D match, TRBD2 (6 bases). Germline CDR1 is MGHDK and CDR2 is SYGVNS. V lost 3 bases and J 3 bases, leaving 11 bases between the germline ends. The CDR3 loop spans 14 amino acids. In DNA, the CDR3 is TGTGCCAGCAGTGACCCCGGGACTGAAGAGACCCAGTACTTC. It codes for CASSDPGTEETQYF.

This sequence joins TRBV6-1 and TRBJ2-7, with 8 bases fitting TRBD2. The V gene end was trimmed by 8 bases and the J gene end by 0 bases; junction bases not matched to a gene: 6. This CDR3 has 14 amino acids. CDR1 is MNHNS, CDR2 SASEGT, per germline. CDR3 DNA: TGTGCCAGCTCGCGGGAGGATAGCTCCTACGAGCAGTACTTC. Encoded protein: CASSREDSSYEQYF.

V and J are TRBV12-5 and TRBJ1-2; D uncertain. From germline, CDR1 is LGHNT and CDR2 FRNRAP. The CDR3 is 16 residues long. V was pared by 0 bases and J by 0 bases, with 11 bases between. The CDR3 DNA reads as TGTGCTAGTGGTTTGGTACCAGTCGAAGCTAACTATGGCTACACCTTC. It specifies CASGLVPVEANYGYTF.

The chain combines TRBV27 with TRBJ2-3, with 8 bases lining up with TRBD2. After removal of 4 bases from V and 5 bases from J, the junction contained 17 bases not matched to a gene. Germline-derived CDR1 and CDR2 are MNHEY and SMNVEV (reference sequence). The CDR3 is 18 residues long. This chain's CDR3 is CASSWVLPGGRGEDTQYF. The CDR3 nucleotides read TGTGCCAGCAGTTGGGTCCTTCCGGGAGGGCGAGGGGAAGATACGCAGTATTTT.

The J gene is TRBJ2-5, the V gene TRBV6-1, with D tentatively TRBD2 (5 bases). CDR1 MNHNS and CDR2 SASEGT come from the germline V gene. Trimming pared 5 bases from V and 0 bases from J, leaving 7 bases between. This CDR3 is 13 amino acids long. CDR3 sequence: CASSQDYQETQYF. In nucleotides, the CDR3 is TGTGCCAGCAGTCAGGACTACCAAGAGACCCAGTACTTC.

CDR3: CASSLGLWPDDNEKLFF. The CDR3 DNA reads as TGTGCCAGCAGCTTAGGATTGTGGCCGGACGATAATGAAAAACTGTTTTTT. This sequence joins TRBV7-9 and TRBJ1-4; no clear D. The CDR3 contains 17 residues. Between the trimmed V and J ends, which lost 1 base and 4 bases, there was a span of 16 bases. CDR1 is SEHNR, CDR2 FQNEAQ, per germline (reference sequence).